This T cell receptor (beta chain) was captured by sequencing in a study of T cell changes during pregnancy in multiple sclerosis. Assay: immunoSEQ multiplex PCR; the TCRdb copy retains only in-frame clones and omits some. The table shows around 70,000 clones, with around 90% occurring only once. With 6 bases clipped from V and 6 bases from J, the junction kept 5 bases outside the gene matches. The CDR3 sequence is 15 residues long. Germline assignment: CDR1 SNHLY and CDR2 FYNNEI. This rearrangement joins TRBV2 to TRBJ2-6; 10 positions agree with TRBD1. The receptor was isolated from a female donor with multiple sclerosis, enrolled in a pregnancy study. The sequences come from peripheral blood, collected in the second trimester of pregnancy. In DNA, the CDR3 is TGTGCCAGCAGGGCGGGGACAGGGGAGGCCAACGTCCTGACTTTC. Translating it yields CASRAGTGEANVLTF.